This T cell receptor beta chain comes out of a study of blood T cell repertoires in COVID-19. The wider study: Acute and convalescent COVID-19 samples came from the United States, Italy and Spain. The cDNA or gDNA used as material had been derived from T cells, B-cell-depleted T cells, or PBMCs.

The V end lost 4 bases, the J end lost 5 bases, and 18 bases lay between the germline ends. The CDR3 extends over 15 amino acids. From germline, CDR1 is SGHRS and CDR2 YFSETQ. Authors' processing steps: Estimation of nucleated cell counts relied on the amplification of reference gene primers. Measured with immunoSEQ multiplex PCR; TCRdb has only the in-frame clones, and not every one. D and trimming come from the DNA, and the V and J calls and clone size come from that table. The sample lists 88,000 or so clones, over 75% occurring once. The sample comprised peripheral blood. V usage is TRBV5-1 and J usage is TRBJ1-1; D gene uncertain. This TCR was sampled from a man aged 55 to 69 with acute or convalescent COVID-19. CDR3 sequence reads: CASSPRGDSGTEAFF. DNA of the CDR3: TGCGCCAGCAGCCCACGCGGGGATTCGGGGACTGAAGCTTTCTTT.